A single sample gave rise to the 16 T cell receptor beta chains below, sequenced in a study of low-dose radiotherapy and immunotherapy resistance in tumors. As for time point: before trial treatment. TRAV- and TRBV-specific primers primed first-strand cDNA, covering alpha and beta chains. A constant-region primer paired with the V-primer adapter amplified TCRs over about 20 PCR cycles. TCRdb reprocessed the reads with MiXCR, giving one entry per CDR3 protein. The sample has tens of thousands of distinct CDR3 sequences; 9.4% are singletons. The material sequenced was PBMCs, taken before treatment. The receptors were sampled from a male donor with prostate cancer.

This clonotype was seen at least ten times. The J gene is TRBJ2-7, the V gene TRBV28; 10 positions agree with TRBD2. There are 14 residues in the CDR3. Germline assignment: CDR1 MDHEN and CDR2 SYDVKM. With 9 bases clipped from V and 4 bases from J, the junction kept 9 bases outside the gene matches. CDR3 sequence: CASALAGVDYEQYF. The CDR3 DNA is TGTGCCAGTGCGCTAGCGGGAGTCGATTACGAGCAGTACTTC. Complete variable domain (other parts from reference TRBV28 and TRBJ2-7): DVKVTQSSRYLVKRTGEKVFLECVQDMDHENMFWYRQDPGLGLRLIYFSYDVKMKEKGDIPEGYSVSREKKERFSLILESASTNQTSMYLCASALAGVDYEQYFGPGTRLTVT.

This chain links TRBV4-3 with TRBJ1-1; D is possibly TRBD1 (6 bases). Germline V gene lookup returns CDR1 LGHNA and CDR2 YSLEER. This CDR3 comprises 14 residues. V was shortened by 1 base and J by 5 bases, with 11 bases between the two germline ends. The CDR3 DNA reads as TGCGCCAGCAGCCAAGCAGGGGTGGGGACTGAAGCTTTCTTT. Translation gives CASSQAGVGTEAFF.

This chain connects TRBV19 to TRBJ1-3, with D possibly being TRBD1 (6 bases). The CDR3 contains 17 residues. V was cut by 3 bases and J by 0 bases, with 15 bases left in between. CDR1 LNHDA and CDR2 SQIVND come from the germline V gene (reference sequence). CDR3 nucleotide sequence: TGTGCCAGTAGTATGACAGGAACCAGGGACTCTGGAAACACCATATATTTT. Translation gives CASSMTGTRDSGNTIYF. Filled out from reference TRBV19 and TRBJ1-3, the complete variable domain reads DGGITQSPKYLFRKEGQNVTLSCEQNLNHDAMYWYRQDPGQGLRLIYYSQIVNDFQKGDIAEGYSVSREKKESFPLTVTSAQKNPTAFYLCASSMTGTRDSGNTIYFGEGSWLTVV.

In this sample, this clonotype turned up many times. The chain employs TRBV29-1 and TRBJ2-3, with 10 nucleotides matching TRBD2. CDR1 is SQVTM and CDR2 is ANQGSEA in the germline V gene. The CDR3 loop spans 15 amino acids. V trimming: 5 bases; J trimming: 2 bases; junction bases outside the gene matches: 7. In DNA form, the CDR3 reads TGCAGCGTTCGGACTAGCGGTTCTTACACAGATACGCAGTATTTT. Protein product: CSVRTSGSYTDTQYF.

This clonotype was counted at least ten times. The CDR3 nucleotides read TGCAGTGCCCCTTCAGGCTCTGGAAACACCATATATTTT. This codes for CSAPSGSGNTIYF. J is TRBJ1-3 and V is TRBV20-1; no firm D call. This CDR3 contains 13 residues. CDR1 and CDR2 from the germline V gene are DFQATT and SNEGSKA (reference sequence). V gave up 6 bases and J gave up 0 bases, with 9 bases separating them.

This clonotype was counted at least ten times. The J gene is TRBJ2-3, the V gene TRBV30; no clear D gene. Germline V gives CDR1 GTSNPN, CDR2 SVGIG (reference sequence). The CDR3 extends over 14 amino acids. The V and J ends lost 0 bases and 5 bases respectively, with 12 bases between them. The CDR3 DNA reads TGTGCCTGGAGTGTCAGAGTCGCAGGAGATACGCAGTATTTT. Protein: CAWSVRVAGDTQYF.

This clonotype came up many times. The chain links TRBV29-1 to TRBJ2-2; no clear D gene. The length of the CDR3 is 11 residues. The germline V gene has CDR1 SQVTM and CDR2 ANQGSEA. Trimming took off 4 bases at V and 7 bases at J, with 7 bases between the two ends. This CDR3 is CSVGLYGELFF. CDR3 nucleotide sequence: TGCAGCGTTGGACTTTACGGGGAGCTGTTTTTT.

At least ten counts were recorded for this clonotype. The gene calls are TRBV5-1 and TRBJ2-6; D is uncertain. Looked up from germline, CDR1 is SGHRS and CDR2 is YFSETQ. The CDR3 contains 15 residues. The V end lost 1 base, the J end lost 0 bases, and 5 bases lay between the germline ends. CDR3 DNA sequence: TGCGCCAGCAGCTTGATGAGCTCTGGGGCCAACGTCCTGACTTTC. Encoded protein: CASSLMSSGANVLTF.

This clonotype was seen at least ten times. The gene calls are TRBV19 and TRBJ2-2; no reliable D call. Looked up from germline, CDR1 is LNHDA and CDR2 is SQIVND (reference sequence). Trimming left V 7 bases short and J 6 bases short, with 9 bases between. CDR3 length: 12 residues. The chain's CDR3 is CASNSPPGELFF. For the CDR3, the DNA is TGTGCCAGTAACAGCCCCCCCGGGGAGCTGTTTTTT.

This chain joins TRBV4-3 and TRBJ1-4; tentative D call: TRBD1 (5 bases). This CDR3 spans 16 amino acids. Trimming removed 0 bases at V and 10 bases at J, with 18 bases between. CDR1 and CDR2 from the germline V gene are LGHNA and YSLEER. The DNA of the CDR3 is TGCGCCAGCAGCCAAGAATGGGCCGCTGGGGGGGGAAAACTGTTTTTT. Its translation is CASSQEWAAGGGKLFF.

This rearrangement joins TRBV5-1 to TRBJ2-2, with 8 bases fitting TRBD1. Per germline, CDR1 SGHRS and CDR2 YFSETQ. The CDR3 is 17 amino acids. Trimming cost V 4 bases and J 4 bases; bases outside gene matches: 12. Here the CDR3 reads CASSPRTGKRTTGELFF. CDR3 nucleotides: TGCGCCAGCAGCCCCCGGACAGGGAAGAGGACCACCGGGGAGCTGTTTTTT.

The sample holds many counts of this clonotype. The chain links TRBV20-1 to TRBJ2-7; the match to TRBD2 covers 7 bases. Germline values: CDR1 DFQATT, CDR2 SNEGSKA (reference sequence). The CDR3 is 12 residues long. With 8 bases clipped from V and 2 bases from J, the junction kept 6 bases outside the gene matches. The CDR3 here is CSCGRVPYEQYF. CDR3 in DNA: TGCAGTTGCGGGAGAGTCCCCTACGAGCAGTACTTC.

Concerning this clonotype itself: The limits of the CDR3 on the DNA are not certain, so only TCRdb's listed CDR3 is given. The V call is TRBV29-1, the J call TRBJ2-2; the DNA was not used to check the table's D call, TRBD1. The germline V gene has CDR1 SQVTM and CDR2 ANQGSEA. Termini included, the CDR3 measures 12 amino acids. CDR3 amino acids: CSVTGPGELFFF.

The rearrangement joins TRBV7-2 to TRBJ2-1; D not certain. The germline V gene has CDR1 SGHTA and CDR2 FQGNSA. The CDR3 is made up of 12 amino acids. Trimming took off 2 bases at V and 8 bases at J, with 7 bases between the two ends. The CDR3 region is CASSLSGYEQFF. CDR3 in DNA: TGTGCCAGCAGCTTAAGTGGCTATGAGCAGTTCTTC. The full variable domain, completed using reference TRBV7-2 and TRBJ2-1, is GAGVSQSPSNKVTEKGKDVELRCDPISGHTALYWYRQSLGQGLEFLIYFQGNSAPDKSGLPSDRFSAERTGGSVSTLTIQRTQQEDSAVYLCASSLSGYEQFFGPGTRLTVL.

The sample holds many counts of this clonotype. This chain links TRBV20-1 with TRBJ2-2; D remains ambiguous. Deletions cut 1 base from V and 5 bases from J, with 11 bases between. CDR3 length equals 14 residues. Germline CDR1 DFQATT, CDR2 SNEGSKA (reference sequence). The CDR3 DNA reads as TGCAGTGCTAGAGGACATTTAGATACCGGGGAGCTGTTTTTT. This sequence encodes CSARGHLDTGELFF.

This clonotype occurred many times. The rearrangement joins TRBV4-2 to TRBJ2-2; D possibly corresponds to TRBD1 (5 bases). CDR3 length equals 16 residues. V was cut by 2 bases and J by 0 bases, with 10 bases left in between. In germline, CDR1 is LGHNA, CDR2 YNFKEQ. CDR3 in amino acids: CASSQPRQSNTGELFF. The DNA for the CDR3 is TGTGCCAGCAGCCAACCACGACAGTCGAACACCGGGGAGCTGTTTTTT.